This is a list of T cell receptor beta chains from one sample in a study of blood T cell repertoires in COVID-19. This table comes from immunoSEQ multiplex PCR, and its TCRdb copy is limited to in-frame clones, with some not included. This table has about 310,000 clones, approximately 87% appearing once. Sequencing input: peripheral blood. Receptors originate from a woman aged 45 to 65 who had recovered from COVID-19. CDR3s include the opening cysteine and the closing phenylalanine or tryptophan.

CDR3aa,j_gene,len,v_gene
CSVDDRGYNYGYTF,TRBJ1-2,14,TRBV29-1
CASTTQGSSSPLHF,TRBJ1-6,14,TRBV6-1
CSVVASMNTEAFF,TRBJ1-1,13,TRBV29-1
CASSTLTGDNEKLFF,TRBJ1-4,15,TRBV28
CASSLGTVNTEAFF,TRBJ1-1,14,TRBV5-1
CAISGQAPASNSPLHF,TRBJ1-6,16,TRBV10-3
CSVDQPGQGLVGYTF,TRBJ1-2,15,TRBV29-1
CASRTPSGKQETQYF,TRBJ2-5,15,TRBV28
CASRDQGAHEQFF,TRBJ2-1,13,TRBV10-1
CASSLPGIDNSPLHF,TRBJ1-6,15,TRBV19
CASSWGDSSSGANVLTF,TRBJ2-6,17,TRBV19
CASSQPTSGGAREQFF,TRBJ2-1,16,TRBV4-1
CSVVVGGGNEQFF,TRBJ2-1,13,TRBV29-1
CASSLVRANFGGFGYTF,TRBJ1-2,17,TRBV13
CASSPGLAGGLTDTQYF,TRBJ2-3,17,TRBV7-9
CASSYPGQGVYF,TRBJ2-3,12,TRBV11-2
CASSRGSQETQYF,TRBJ2-5,13,TRBV7-8
CASSTGRHTGELFF,TRBJ2-2,14,TRBV19
CASSPYTGAPMNTEAFF,TRBJ1-1,17,TRBV7-7
CASSFGRRGETQYF,TRBJ2-5,14,TRBV27
CASSYPQGHQPQHF,TRBJ1-5,14,TRBV6-2/TRBV6-3
CASSSKWSPGATANSPLHF,TRBJ1-6,19,TRBV28
CACRSRRGSSYEQYF,TRBJ2-7,15,TRBV30
CASSQKGHNYGYTF,TRBJ1-2,14,TRBV3-1/TRBV3-2
CASSSSGGAEETQYF,TRBJ2-5,15,TRBV2
CASSTFTNRDTQYF,TRBJ2-3,14,TRBV19
CASSVGTSGSYEQYF,TRBJ2-7,15,TRBV9
CASSQEGTRDGTQYF,TRBJ2-5,15,TRBV4-1
CAIKEGAQIYGYTF,TRBJ1-2,14,TRBV10-3
CASSSGTGGYNEQFF,TRBJ2-1,15,TRBV5-4
CASSQDDSYGYTF,TRBJ1-2,13,TRBV3-1/TRBV3-2
CAWGTATSAIYF,TRBJ1-3,12,TRBV30
CASRTVDTQYF,TRBJ2-3,11,TRBV2
CASSGNRGGEKLFF,TRBJ1-4,14,TRBV7-2
CASRRERDETQYF,TRBJ2-5,13,TRBV2
CASRTGHYGYTF,TRBJ1-2,12,TRBV27
CASSLEGMGEAFF,TRBJ1-1,13,TRBV7-2
CASSYSPTVSYEQYF,TRBJ2-7,15,TRBV6-5
CASSPGGSGNTIYF,TRBJ1-3,14,TRBV11-3
CASSLTGDPQYTGELFF,TRBJ2-2,17,TRBV5-6
CASSSKNTGPIYEQYF,TRBJ2-7,16,TRBV6-2/TRBV6-3
CASTEDRSGYTF,TRBJ1-2,12,TRBV19
CASSYSSLQYGYTF,TRBJ1-2,14,TRBV6-2/TRBV6-3
CASSQRGGYNEQFF,TRBJ2-1,14,TRBV4-3
CASSMTGMNTEAFF,TRBJ1-1,14,TRBV19
CASSLGGRYEQYF,TRBJ2-7,13,TRBV11-2
CASGLNLPGLGFDFSYNEQFF,TRBJ2-1,21,TRBV12-5
CASSTRSTINEQFF,TRBJ2-1,14,TRBV7-8
CASSSGLAGRTDTQYF,TRBJ2-3,16,TRBV5-4
CAISGTGGNTEAFF,TRBJ1-1,14,TRBV10-3
CASSKNPGQKYEQYF,TRBJ2-7,15,TRBV27
CASSLSGQPVLF,TRBJ2-2,12,TRBV7-2
CASSQQSGFYEQYF,TRBJ2-7,14,TRBV4-3
CASTHNAAANYGYTF,TRBJ1-2,15,TRBV7-9
CASSLVFTAGGETQYF,TRBJ2-5,16,TRBV5-5
CASSPPPTGGPSNEQFF,TRBJ2-1,17,TRBV18
CASSPNGLSEQFF,TRBJ2-1,13,TRBV11-3
CASSLGENTEAFF,TRBJ1-1,13,TRBV7-2